This T cell receptor (beta chain) was captured by sequencing in a study of technical replicates of blood from a few donors. Between the trimmed V and J ends, which lost 2 bases and 6 bases, there was a span of 11 bases. The V gene's germline CDR1 is SGHRS and CDR2 YFSETQ. The CDR3 is made up of 13 amino acids. Libraries were prepared by immunoSEQ multiplex PCR; TCRdb keeps only in-frame clonotypes and omits some of them. The sample records about 80,000 clones, 94% being singletons. The origin of this receptor is a human donor in good health. This rearrangement joins TRBV5-1 to TRBJ1-1; tentatively, D is TRBD1 (5 bases). The sequenced sample consisted of T cells isolated from PBMCs. The CDR3 DNA reads as TGCGCCAGCAGCTTAATCCGGGACTCTGAAGCTTTCTTT. Residues: CASSLIRDSEAFF.